Listed below are T cell receptor beta chains from one sample, sequenced in a study of blood T cell repertoires in COVID-19. Only in-frame clones appear in the TCRdb table, and some are missing; sequencing was by immunoSEQ multiplex PCR. The sample yields about 99,000 clones, 85% to 90% seen once. The material sequenced was peripheral blood. The receptors here all came from a human donor in a cohort sampled during active COVID-19. Both conserved end residues are part of each CDR3. Fields, in order: D gene, J gene, V gene, clone size, CDR3 DNA, CDR3 protein. The D gene is left open where the match is weak. Size tells how often a clone was seen (once, few, many) or the class of an expanded clone, and some rows leave it out.

TRBD1	TRBJ2-7	TRBV10-3	-	TGTGCCATCTTTCATCAGGGGGCGGGGGAGCAGTACTTC	CAIFHQGAGEQYF
-	TRBJ1-2	TRBV11-2	-	TGTGCCAGCAGCTTAGTGACTACCGCGGTGTCCTATGGCTACACCTTC	CASSLVTTAVSYGYTF
TRBD1	TRBJ1-5	TRBV6-1	-	TGTGCCAGCAGTGAAGGGCCGGGACAGGGGCCCCAGCATTTT	CASSEGPGQGPQHF
TRBD2	TRBJ2-2	TRBV11-2	-	TGTGCCAGCAGCTTCGGCAGGGCGGGAGGGCCGAACACCGGGGAGCTGTTTTTT	CASSFGRAGGPNTGELFF
TRBD2	TRBJ2-7	TRBV5-4	-	TGTGCCAGCAGCTTGTTTCGCGGGGGGTCCTACGAGCAGTACTTC	CASSLFRGGSYEQYF
TRBD1	TRBJ1-1	TRBV7-3	-	TGTGCCAGCAGCCCACAGGGGACCACTGAAGCTTTCTTT	CASSPQGTTEAFF
TRBD1	TRBJ1-5	TRBV10-3	-	TGTGCCATCGGGGCGAGGGACAGATATCAGCCCCAGCATTTT	CAIGARDRYQPQHF
TRBD1	TRBJ1-2	TRBV20-1	-	TGCAGTGCTAGTTACAGGGGGCAGGGCTACACCTTC	CSASYRGQGYTF
-	TRBJ1-5	TRBV19	few	TGTGCCAGTAGTGAGGCAGGGAATCAGCCCCAGCATTTT	CASSEAGNQPQHF
-	TRBJ1-4	TRBV6-5	-	TGTGCCAGCACTACACTACAGGGCGATAATGAAAAACTGTTTTTT	CASTTLQGDNEKLFF
-	TRBJ2-7	TRBV6-5	-	TGTGCCAGCAGCGGACAGACCTACGAGCAGTACTTC	CASSGQTYEQYF
TRBD1	TRBJ2-7	TRBV28	-	TGTGCCAGCGGGACAGGGATAAACGAGCAGTACTTC	CASGTGINEQYF
TRBD1	TRBJ1-6	TRBV2	few	TGTGCCAGCATTGGTCGACAGGGCCACAATTCACCCCTCCACTTT	CASIGRQGHNSPLHF
TRBD1	TRBJ2-2	TRBV5-4	few	TGTGCCAGCAGCCAAGACAGGGACACCGGGGAGCTGTTTTTT	CASSQDRDTGELFF
-	TRBJ2-1	TRBV27	-	TGTGCCAGCGGGACCGGGGGACCATACAATGAGCAGTTCTTC	CASGTGGPYNEQFF
TRBD1	TRBJ1-2	TRBV27	-	TGTGCCAGCAGTCACCGACAGGGGTTTGGCTACACCTTC	CASSHRQGFGYTF
-	TRBJ1-1	TRBV30	-	TGTGCCTGGAGTGTAGGGGCAGCGAACACTGAAGCTTTCTTT	CAWSVGAANTEAFF
TRBD2	TRBJ2-1	TRBV6-4	-	TGTGCCAGCAGTGACGGGACTAGCGACTACAATGAGCAGTTCTTC	CASSDGTSDYNEQFF
TRBD1	TRBJ2-5	TRBV9	-	TGTGCCAGCAGCTCCCGGACAGGGGAAGAGACCCAGTACTTC	CASSSRTGEETQYF
-	TRBJ1-5	TRBV2	-	TGTGCCAGCAGTGAAGCGAGAGAGCTTCCGCCCCAGCATTTT	CASSEARELPPQHF
TRBD1	TRBJ1-1	TRBV29-1	-	TGCAGCGCGGGGCGGGACAGGTACACTGAAGCTTTCTTT	CSAGRDRYTEAFF
TRBD1	TRBJ1-2	TRBV27	few	TGTGCCAGCAGCAGACAGGGGATAGGAGGCTACACCTTC	CASSRQGIGGYTF
-	TRBJ2-7	TRBV6-1	-	TGTGCCAGCAGTGACAGGGTTGGGGCCTACGAGCAGTACTTC	CASSDRVGAYEQYF
-	TRBJ2-3	TRBV19	-	TGTGCCAGTAAGGACGGGAGCAGTGGGGGGGATACGCAGTATTTT	CASKDGSSGGDTQYF
TRBD2	TRBJ2-1	TRBV5-1	-	TGCGCCAGCAGCCCCGCGGGGACTAGCGGGAGGGCTTCCTACAATGAGCAGTTCTTC	CASSPAGTSGRASYNEQFF
TRBD1	TRBJ2-2	TRBV9	-	TGTGCCAGCAGCGTAGGACAGGGAAGCACCGGGGAGCTGTTTTTT	CASSVGQGSTGELFF
TRBD1	TRBJ1-4	TRBV5-5	-	TGTGCCAGCAGCTTGGTACCACAGGGGGGGACTAATGAAAAACTGTTTTTT	CASSLVPQGGTNEKLFF
-	TRBJ1-2	TRBV28	-	TGTGCCAGCAGTTCTAGTGGCTACACCTTC	CASSSSGYTF
TRBD2	TRBJ2-1	TRBV4-1	once	TGCGCCAGCAGCCAAGTCGGGGGAGGGATCTACAATGAGCAGTTCTTC	CASSQVGGGIYNEQFF
TRBD2	TRBJ2-3	TRBV25-1	-	TGTGCCAGCAGTGCCTCCAGACTAGCGGGGGGCACAGATACGCAGTATTTT	CASSASRLAGGTDTQYF
-	TRBJ1-5	TRBV4-1	-	TGCGCCAGCAGCCAGGATAGACAGGTCAATCAGCCCCAGCATTTT	CASSQDRQVNQPQHF
-	TRBJ2-1	TRBV2	-	TGTGCCAGCAGTGAGCCTAGCTTTCCCCCGGAGCAGTTCTTC	CASSEPSFPPEQFF
-	TRBJ1-2	TRBV28	-	TGTGCCAGCAGTTCAGCCACGGACATGGGGCTCCACTATGGCTACACCTTC	CASSSATDMGLHYGYTF
-	TRBJ1-2	TRBV7-9	-	TGTGCCAGCAGCTTAGTTCTGTTCGGCTACACCTTC	CASSLVLFGYTF
TRBD1	TRBJ2-7	TRBV15	-	TGTGCCACCAGCAGAGGAGGACAGGGCTCCTACGAGCAGTACTTC	CATSRGGQGSYEQYF
TRBD1	TRBJ2-5	TRBV6-5	-	TGTGCCAGCAGTCCTACAGGGGCCCAGGAGACCCAGTACTTC	CASSPTGAQETQYF
TRBD1	TRBJ1-3	TRBV6-5	-	TGTGCCAGCTCCGGGACAGGGGGCGTCGGAAACACCATATATTTT	CASSGTGGVGNTIYF
TRBD1	TRBJ1-1	TRBV28	-	TGTGCCAGCAGTTTATCGGGACAGGCATATGAAGCTTTCTTT	CASSLSGQAYEAFF
-	TRBJ2-3	TRBV10-1	-	TGCGCCAGCAGGCTCGGGGGGCCCTACCCCACAGATACGCAGTATTTT	CASRLGGPYPTDTQYF
TRBD1	TRBJ1-2	TRBV5-4	-	TGTGCCAGCAGCGTCGGGACAGAATATGGCTACACCTTC	CASSVGTEYGYTF
-	TRBJ2-3	TRBV12-5	-	TGTGCTAGTGGTTACCGAGTCGCTGATACGCAGTATTTT	CASGYRVADTQYF
TRBD1	TRBJ1-4	TRBV18	-	TGTGCCAGCTCGCCGGGACAGGGGTCTAATGAAAAACTGTTTTTT	CASSPGQGSNEKLFF
TRBD1	TRBJ1-1	TRBV28	-	TGTGCCAGCAGTATTATAGACAGGGGGAGCACTGAAGCTTTCTTT	CASSIIDRGSTEAFF
TRBD2	TRBJ2-5	TRBV6-1	-	TGTGCCAGCAGTGCCGGGACTAGCGTTGAGACCCAGTACTTC	CASSAGTSVETQYF
-	TRBJ1-2	TRBV7-9	-	TGTGCCAGCAGCCTCGAAGCCCCGTATGGCTACACCTTC	CASSLEAPYGYTF